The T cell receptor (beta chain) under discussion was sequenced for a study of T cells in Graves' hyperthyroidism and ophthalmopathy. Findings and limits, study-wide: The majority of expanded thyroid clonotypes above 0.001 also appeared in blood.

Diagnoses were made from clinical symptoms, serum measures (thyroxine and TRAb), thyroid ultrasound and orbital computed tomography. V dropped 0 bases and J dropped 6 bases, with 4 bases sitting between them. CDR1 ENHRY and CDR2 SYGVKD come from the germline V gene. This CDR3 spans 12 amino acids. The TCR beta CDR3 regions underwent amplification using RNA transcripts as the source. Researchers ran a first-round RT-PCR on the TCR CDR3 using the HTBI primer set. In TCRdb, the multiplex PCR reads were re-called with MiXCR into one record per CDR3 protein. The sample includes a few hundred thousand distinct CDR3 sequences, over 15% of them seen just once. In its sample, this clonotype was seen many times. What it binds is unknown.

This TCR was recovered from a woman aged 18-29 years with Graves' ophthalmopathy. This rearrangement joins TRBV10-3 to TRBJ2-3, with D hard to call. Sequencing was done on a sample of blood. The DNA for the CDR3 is TGTGCCATCAGTGAGTCCGTGGATACGCAGTATTTT. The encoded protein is CAISESVDTQYF.